The following is a TCR beta chain sequence with its context. Its specificity is unknown. The sample is drawn from a study of shared clonotypes between healthy human individuals. The study, taken as a whole, reports: Unshared clonotypes carried lower generation probabilities than those common to all four donors. Across subsets, estimated richness was generally greater for naive than for memory populations.

The run depth of the assay was deep. Method: immunoSEQ multiplex PCR; TCRdb's copy keeps in-frame clones and lacks some. Altogether about 2.4 million clones are present, over 85% being singletons, with the ten largest covering roughly 0.13%. This TCR was sampled from a man younger than 35 in good health. Sequencing used naive CD4+ T cells sorted from blood. Subset described: CD45RA+ positively selected.

The CDR3: CASSYYWGKNTEAFF. The DNA of the CDR3 is TGTGCCAGCAGTTACTATTGGGGGAAGAACACTGAAGCTTTCTTT. The V gene is TRBV6-5, the J gene TRBJ1-1, with D maybe TRBD1 (5 bases). Germline lookup yields CDR1 MNHEY and CDR2 SVGAGI. This CDR3 is built from 15 residues. V dropped 1 base and J dropped 1 base, with 10 bases sitting between them.